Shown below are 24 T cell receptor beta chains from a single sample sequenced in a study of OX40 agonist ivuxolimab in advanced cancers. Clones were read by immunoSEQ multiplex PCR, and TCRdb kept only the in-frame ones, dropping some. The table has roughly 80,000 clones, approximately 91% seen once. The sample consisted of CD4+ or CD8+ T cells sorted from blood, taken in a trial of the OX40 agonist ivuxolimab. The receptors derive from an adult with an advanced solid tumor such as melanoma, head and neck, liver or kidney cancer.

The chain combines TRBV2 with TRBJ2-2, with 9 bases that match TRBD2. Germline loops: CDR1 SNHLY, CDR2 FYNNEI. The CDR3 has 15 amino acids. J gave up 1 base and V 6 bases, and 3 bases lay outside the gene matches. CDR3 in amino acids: CASSRSGRNTGELFF. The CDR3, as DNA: TGTGCCAGCAGCCGTAGCGGGAGGAACACCGGGGAGCTGTTTTTT.

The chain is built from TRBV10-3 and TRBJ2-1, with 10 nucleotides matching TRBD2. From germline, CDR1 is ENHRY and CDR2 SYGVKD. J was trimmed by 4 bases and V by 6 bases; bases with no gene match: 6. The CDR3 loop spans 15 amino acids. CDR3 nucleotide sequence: TGTGCCATCAGCTCGGGGACTAGCGTTTACAATGAGCAGTTCTTC. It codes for CAISSGTSVYNEQFF.

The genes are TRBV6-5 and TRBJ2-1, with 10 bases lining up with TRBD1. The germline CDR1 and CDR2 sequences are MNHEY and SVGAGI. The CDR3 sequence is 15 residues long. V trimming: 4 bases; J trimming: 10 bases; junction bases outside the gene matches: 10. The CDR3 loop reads CASSWTGTGDREQFF. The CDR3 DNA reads TGTGCCAGCAGTTGGACTGGGACAGGGGATAGGGAGCAGTTCTTC.

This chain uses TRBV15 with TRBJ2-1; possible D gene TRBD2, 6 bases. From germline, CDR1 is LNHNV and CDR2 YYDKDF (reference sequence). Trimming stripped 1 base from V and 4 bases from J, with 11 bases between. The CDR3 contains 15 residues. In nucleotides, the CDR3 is TGTGCCACCAGCAGAGTGGGAGGTATTTACAATGAGCAGTTCTTC. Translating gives CATSRVGGIYNEQFF. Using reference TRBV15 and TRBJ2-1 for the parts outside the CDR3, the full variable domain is DAMVIQNPRYQVTQFGKPVTLSCSQTLNHNVMYWYQQKSSQAPKLLFHYYDKDFNNEADTPDNFQSRRPNTSFCFLDIRSPGLGDTAMYLCATSRVGGIYNEQFFGPGTRLTVL.

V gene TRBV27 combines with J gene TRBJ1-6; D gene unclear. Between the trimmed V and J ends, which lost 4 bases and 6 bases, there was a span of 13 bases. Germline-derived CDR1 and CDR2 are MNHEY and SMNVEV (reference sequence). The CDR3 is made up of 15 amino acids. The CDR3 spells CASSYTGVSNSPLHF. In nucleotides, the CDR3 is TGTGCCAGCAGTTACACCGGAGTTAGTAATTCACCCCTCCACTTT.

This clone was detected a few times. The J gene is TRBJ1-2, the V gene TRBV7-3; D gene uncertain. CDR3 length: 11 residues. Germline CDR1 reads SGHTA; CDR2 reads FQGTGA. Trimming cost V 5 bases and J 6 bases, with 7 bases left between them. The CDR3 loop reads CASSNGDGYTF. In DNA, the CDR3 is TGTGCCAGCAGCAATGGTGATGGCTACACCTTC. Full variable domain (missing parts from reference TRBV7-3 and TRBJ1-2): GAGVSQTPSNKVTEKGKYVELRCDPISGHTALYWYRQSLGQGPEFLIYFQGTGAADDSGLPNDRFFAVRPEGSVSTLKIQRTERGDSAVYLCASSNGDGYTFGSGTRLTVV.

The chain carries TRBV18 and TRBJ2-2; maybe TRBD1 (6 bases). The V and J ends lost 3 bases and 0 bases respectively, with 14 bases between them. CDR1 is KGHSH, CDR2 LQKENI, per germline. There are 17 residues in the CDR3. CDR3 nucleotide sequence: TGTGCCAGCTCACCCGGACAGTTAGGGACGAACACCGGGGAGCTGTTTTTT. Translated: CASSPGQLGTNTGELFF.

The CDR3 reads CSVNREGIDTQYF. In DNA form, the CDR3 reads TGCAGCGTTAATAGGGAGGGGATAGATACGCAGTATTTT. This chain joins TRBV29-1 and TRBJ2-3; 7 bases line up with TRBD2. The germline gives CDR1 SQVTM, CDR2 ANQGSEA. The J segment lost 5 bases and the V segment lost 5 bases, leaving 7 bases of the junction unmatched. There are 13 residues in the CDR3.

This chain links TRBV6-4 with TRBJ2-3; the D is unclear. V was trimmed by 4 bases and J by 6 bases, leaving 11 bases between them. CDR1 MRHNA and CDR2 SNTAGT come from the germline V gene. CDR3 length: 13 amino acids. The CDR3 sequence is CASSADIPDTQYF. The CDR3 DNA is TGTGCCAGCAGTGCTGATATTCCGGATACGCAGTATTTT.

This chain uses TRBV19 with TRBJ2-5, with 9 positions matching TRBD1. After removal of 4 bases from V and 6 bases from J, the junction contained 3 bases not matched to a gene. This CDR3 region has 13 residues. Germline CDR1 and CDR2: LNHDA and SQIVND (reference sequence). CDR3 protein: CASSNRGQKTQYF. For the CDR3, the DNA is TGTGCCAGTAGTAACAGGGGGCAAAAGACCCAGTACTTC.

The CDR3 region has the DNA TGTGCCAGCAGCCACGGACTCTCTGGGGCCAACGTCCTGACTTTC. Protein sequence: CASSHGLSGANVLTF. J is TRBJ2-6 and V is TRBV11-1, with D perhaps matching TRBD2 (5 bases). This CDR3 is built from 15 residues. V lost 5 bases, J lost 0 bases, and 8 bases lay in between. From germline, CDR1 is SGHAT and CDR2 FQDESV (reference sequence).

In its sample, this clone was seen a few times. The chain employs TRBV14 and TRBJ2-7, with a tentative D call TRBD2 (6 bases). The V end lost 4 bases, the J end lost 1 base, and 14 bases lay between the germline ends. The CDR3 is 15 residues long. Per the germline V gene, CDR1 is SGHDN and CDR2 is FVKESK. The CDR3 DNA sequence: TGTGCCAGCAGCCTCCAGGCGGGGAAATCCTACGAGCAGTACTTC. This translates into CASSLQAGKSYEQYF.

The CDR3 loop reads CASGRNEQFF. The CDR3 DNA is TGTGCCAGCGGTCGAAATGAGCAGTTCTTC. This chain links TRBV6-6 with TRBJ2-1, with D unclear. From germline, CDR1 is MNHNY and CDR2 SVGAGI (reference sequence). Trimming removed 8 bases at V and 7 bases at J, with 6 bases between. The CDR3 spans 10 residues.

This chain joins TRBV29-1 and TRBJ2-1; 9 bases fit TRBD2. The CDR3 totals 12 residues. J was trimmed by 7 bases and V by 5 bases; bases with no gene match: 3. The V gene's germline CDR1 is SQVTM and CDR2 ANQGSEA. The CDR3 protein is CSVRSGRNEQFF. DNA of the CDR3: TGCAGCGTTCGTAGCGGGAGAAATGAGCAGTTCTTC.

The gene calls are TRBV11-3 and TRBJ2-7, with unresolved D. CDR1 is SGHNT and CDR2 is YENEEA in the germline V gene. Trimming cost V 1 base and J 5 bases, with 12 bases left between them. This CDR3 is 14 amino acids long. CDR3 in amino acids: CASSLGASTNEQYF. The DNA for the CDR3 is TGTGCCAGCAGCTTAGGCGCCAGTACAAACGAGCAGTACTTC. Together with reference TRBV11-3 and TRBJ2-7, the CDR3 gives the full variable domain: EAGVVQSPRYKIIEKKQPVAFWCNPISGHNTLYWYLQNLGQGPELLIRYENEEAVDDSQLPKDRFSAERLKGVDSTLKIQPAELGDSAVYLCASSLGASTNEQYFGPGTRLTVT.

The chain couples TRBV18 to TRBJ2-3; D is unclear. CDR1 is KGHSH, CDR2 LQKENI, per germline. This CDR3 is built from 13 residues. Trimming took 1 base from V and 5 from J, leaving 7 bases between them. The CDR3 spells CASSPQLRDTQYF. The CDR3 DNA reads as TGTGCCAGCTCACCACAACTTAGAGATACGCAGTATTTT.

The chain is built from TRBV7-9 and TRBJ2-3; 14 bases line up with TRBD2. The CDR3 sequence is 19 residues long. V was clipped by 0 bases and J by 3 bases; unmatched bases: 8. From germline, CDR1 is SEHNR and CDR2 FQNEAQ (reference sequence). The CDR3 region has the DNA TGTGCCAGCAGCTTAGCGAGGGGACTAGCGGGAGAGGAAACAGATACGCAGTATTTT. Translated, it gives CASSLARGLAGEETDTQYF. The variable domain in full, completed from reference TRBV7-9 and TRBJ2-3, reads DTGVSQNPRHKITKRGQNVTFRCDPISEHNRLYWYRQTLGQGPEFLTYFQNEAQLEKSRLLSDRFSAERPKGSFSTLEIQRTEQGDSAMYLCASSLARGLAGEETDTQYFGPGTRLTVL.

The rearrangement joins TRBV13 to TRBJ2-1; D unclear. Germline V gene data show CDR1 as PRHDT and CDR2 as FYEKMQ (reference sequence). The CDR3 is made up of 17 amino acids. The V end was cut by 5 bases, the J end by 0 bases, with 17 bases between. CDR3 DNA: TGTGCCAGCAGCCCCAGCCGTGCATCGAGCTCCTACAATGAGCAGTTCTTC. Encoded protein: CASSPSRASSSYNEQFF.

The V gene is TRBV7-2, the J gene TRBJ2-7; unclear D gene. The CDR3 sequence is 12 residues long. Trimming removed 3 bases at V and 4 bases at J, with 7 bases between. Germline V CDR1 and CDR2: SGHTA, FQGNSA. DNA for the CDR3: TGTGCCAGCAGCTTTTCGGGTTACGAGCAGTACTTC. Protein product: CASSFSGYEQYF.

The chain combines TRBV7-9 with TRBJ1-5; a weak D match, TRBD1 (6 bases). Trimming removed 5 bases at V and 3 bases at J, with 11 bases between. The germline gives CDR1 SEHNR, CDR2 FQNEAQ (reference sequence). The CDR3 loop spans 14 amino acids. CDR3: CASSQGQINQPQHF. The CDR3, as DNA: TGTGCCAGCAGCCAAGGACAGATCAATCAGCCCCAGCATTTT.

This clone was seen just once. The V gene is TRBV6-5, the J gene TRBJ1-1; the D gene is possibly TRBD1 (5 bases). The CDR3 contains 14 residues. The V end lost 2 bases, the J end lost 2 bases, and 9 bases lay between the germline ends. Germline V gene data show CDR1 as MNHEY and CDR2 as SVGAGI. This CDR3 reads CASSYVGANTEAFF. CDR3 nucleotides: TGTGCCAGCAGTTACGTCGGGGCCAACACTGAAGCTTTCTTT.

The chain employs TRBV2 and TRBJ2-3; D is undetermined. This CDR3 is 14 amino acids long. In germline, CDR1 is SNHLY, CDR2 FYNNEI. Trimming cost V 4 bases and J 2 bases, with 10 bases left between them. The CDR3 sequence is CASSVQTSTDTQYF. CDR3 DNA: TGTGCCAGCAGTGTTCAGACCTCCACAGATACGCAGTATTTT.

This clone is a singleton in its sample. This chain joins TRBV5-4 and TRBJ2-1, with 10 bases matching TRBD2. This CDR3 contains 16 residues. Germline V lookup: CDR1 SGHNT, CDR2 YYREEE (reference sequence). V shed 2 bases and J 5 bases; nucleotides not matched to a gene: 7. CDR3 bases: TGTGCCAGCAGCTTACCGCCTAGCGGGGGAAACAATGAGCAGTTCTTC. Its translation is CASSLPPSGGNNEQFF.

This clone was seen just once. CDR3 sequence: CASSSSGTANEKLFF. DNA for the CDR3: TGTGCCAGCAGCTCCTCCGGGACAGCTAATGAAAAACTGTTTTTT. The V gene is TRBV7-2, the J gene TRBJ1-4, with 7 nucleotides matching TRBD1. Germline assignment: CDR1 SGHTA and CDR2 FQGNSA. This CDR3 region has 15 residues. V was clipped by 4 bases and J by 3 bases; unmatched bases: 5.